Below, 19 T cell receptor beta chains from the same sample are listed, as sequenced in a study of T-cell reconstitution after alpha-beta-depleted transplantation in children. The TCRbeta library incorporated unique molecular identifiers. TCRdb re-called the PCR reads through MiXCR, storing one row per CDR3 protein. The repertoire holds about 270,000 distinct CDR3 sequences, with over 8% as singletons. The input for sequencing was PBMCs from the stem cell graft donor, taken from the stem cell graft. These receptors originate from a human donor who donated a stem cell graft to a child with SCID.

This clonotype was detected only a few times. V usage is TRBV7-2 and J usage is TRBJ2-3, with D possibly TRBD1 on 5 matching bases. Per the germline V gene, CDR1 is SGHTA and CDR2 is FQGNSA. CDR3 length equals 17 residues. Trimming took off 1 base at V and 4 bases at J, with 18 bases between the two ends. Written as DNA, the CDR3 is TGTGCCAGCAGCTTAGGACACGGTGGGGCACGGGCAGATACGCAGTATTTT. Residues: CASSLGHGGARADTQYF.

This chain links TRBV7-6 with TRBJ1-2, with D uncertain. CDR1 is SGHVS and CDR2 is FNYEAQ in the germline V gene. V lost 5 bases and J 5 bases, leaving 12 bases between the germline ends. This CDR3 spans 13 amino acids. The CDR3 coding sequence is TGTGCCAGCAGCCTTAGGGTCGGGTATGGCTACACCTTC. Translation: CASSLRVGYGYTF.

The sample holds a few counts of this clonotype. The chain recombines TRBV9 with TRBJ2-1; weak D call: TRBD1 (5 bases). Per germline, CDR1 SGDLS and CDR2 YYNGEE. The ends were cut back, 2 bases at V and 1 base at J, with 10 bases in the middle. This CDR3 is built from 15 residues. CDR3 sequence reads: CASSVSGLSYNEQFF. For the CDR3, the DNA is TGTGCCAGCAGCGTTTCAGGGTTGTCCTACAATGAGCAGTTCTTC.

This clonotype was seen once. CDR3 in amino acids: CASSDWGSYNEQFF. DNA of the CDR3: TGTGCCAGCAGCGACTGGGGTTCCTACAATGAGCAGTTCTTC. This chain links TRBV9 with TRBJ2-1; D unclear. There are 14 residues in the CDR3. Trimming took off 3 bases at V and 1 base at J, with 8 bases between the two ends. From germline, CDR1 is SGDLS and CDR2 YYNGEE.

V gene TRBV6-1 combines with J gene TRBJ2-3; TRBD2 aligns across 10 bases. There are 14 residues in the CDR3. The V gene's germline CDR1 is MNHNS and CDR2 SASEGT. V was pared by 8 bases and J by 4 bases, with 6 bases of the junction left unmatched. CDR3 nucleotide sequence: TGTGCCAGCTGGGCTAGCGGGGGTGCAGATACGCAGTATTTT. The encoded protein is CASWASGGADTQYF.

This clonotype has more than one count but fewer than ten. This chain links TRBV5-1 with TRBJ2-5; D call uncertain. The V gene's germline CDR1 is SGHRS and CDR2 YFSETQ. This CDR3 is 15 amino acids long. V was trimmed by 5 bases and J by 3 bases, leaving 17 bases between them. CDR3 region: CASSPLGEVEETQYF. DNA for the CDR3: TGCGCCAGCAGTCCCTTAGGTGAGGTGGAAGAGACCCAGTACTTC.

This clonotype occurred a few times. The chain is built from TRBV7-9 and TRBJ2-3, with 13 bases matching TRBD2. The germline V gene has CDR1 SEHNR and CDR2 FQNEAQ (reference sequence). This CDR3 contains 17 residues. J gave up 2 bases and V 4 bases, and 6 bases lay outside the gene matches. CDR3 bases: TGTGCCAGCAGCTCGGGACTAGCGGGACAAAACACAGATACGCAGTATTTT. This encodes CASSSGLAGQNTDTQYF.

This clonotype was detected many times. The V call is TRBV9, the J call TRBJ1-2, with a weak D call TRBD1 (5 bases). This CDR3 region has 13 residues. V was clipped by 5 bases and J by 3 bases, with 11 bases between them. Germline V gives CDR1 SGDLS, CDR2 YYNGEE. The CDR3 sequence is CASSEGTDYGYTF. CDR3 DNA sequence: TGTGCCAGCAGTGAAGGGACGGACTATGGCTACACCTTC.

This clonotype was picked up many times. The chain employs TRBV9 and TRBJ2-7; 10 nucleotides agree with TRBD1. Per germline, CDR1 SGDLS and CDR2 YYNGEE. The J segment lost 4 bases and the V segment lost 3 bases, leaving 7 bases of the junction unmatched. This CDR3 region has 15 residues. In nucleotides, the CDR3 is TGTGCCAGCAGCGAGGGTTCGGGACAGGGGTACGAGCAGTACTTC. Translation: CASSEGSGQGYEQYF.

The chain has TRBV6-6 and TRBJ1-2; a possible D gene is TRBD1 (5 bases). Trimming shortened V by 6 bases and J by 8 bases, and 16 bases separated the two germline ends. The V gene's germline CDR1 is MNHNY and CDR2 SVGAGI (reference sequence). The CDR3 runs to 13 residues. The CDR3 DNA is TGTGCCAGCAGCCCGCCGGGGGGAACCGGCTACACCTTC. As protein: CASSPPGGTGYTF.

The CDR3 nucleotides are TGCAGCGTTGAAGGCAGTTTAGCCAAAAACATTCAGTACTTC. Translated, it gives CSVEGSLAKNIQYF. The rearrangement joins TRBV29-1 to TRBJ2-4; D is ambiguous. The V gene's germline CDR1 is SQVTM and CDR2 ANQGSEA. V was trimmed by 1 base and J by 0 bases, leaving 7 bases between them. The CDR3 spans 14 residues. Variable domain in full (rest from reference TRBV29-1 and TRBJ2-4): SAVISQKPSRDICQRGTSLTIQCQVDSQVTMMFWYRQQPGQSLTLIATANQGSEATYESGFVIDKFPISRPNLTFSTLTVSNMSPEDSSIYLCSVEGSLAKNIQYFGAGTRLSVL.

The gene calls are TRBV5-1 and TRBJ2-1; D gene ambiguous. The CDR3 totals 14 residues. Deletions cut 0 bases from V and 6 bases from J, with 10 bases between. The germline CDR1 and CDR2 sequences are SGHRS and YFSETQ. The CDR3 nucleotides are TGCGCCAGCAGCTTGGGACGTGAGTTCAATGAGCAGTTCTTC. Encoded protein: CASSLGREFNEQFF.

The rearrangement joins TRBV12-3 or TRBV12-4 to TRBJ2-5, with D perhaps TRBD1 or TRBD2 (5 bases each). The CDR3 runs 13 residues. Between the trimmed V and J ends, which lost 3 bases and 5 bases, there was a span of 10 bases. Here the CDR3 reads CASSLGPVETQYF. CDR3 coding DNA: TGTGCCAGCAGTTTGGGACCCGTGGAGACCCAGTACTTC.

Regarding this clonotype: Its ends do not fully match the called genes, so a read error is possible. This chain joins TRBV7-7 and TRBJ2-5; D is unresolved. CDR1 SSHAT and CDR2 FNYEAQ come from the germline V gene (reference sequence). The CDR3 has 13 residues. CDR3 residues: CASSLTKQETQYF. CDR3 coding DNA: TGTGCTAGCAGCCTTACGAAACAAGAGACCCAGTACTTC.

This clonotype was detected only a few times. This sequence joins TRBV12-3 or TRBV12-4 and TRBJ1-1; 9 bases align to TRBD1. The CDR3 sequence is 13 residues long. The J segment lost 7 bases and the V segment lost 8 bases, leaving 8 bases of the junction unmatched. The CDR3, as DNA: TGTGCCAGCGAACAGGGGGCGGCCATTGAAGCTTTCTTT. It encodes CASEQGAAIEAFF.

This clonotype was recorded a few times. The CDR3 DNA sequence: TGTGCCAGCAGCCAAGATCCAGTGGCTACGCAGTATTTT. It specifies CASSQDPVATQYF. This chain uses TRBV3-1 with TRBJ2-3; unclear D gene. This CDR3 region has 13 residues. V lost 0 bases to trimming and J lost 8 bases, with 9 bases between them. Germline V gene lookup returns CDR1 LGHDT and CDR2 YNNKEL (reference sequence).

This clonotype occurred a few times. The CDR3 DNA reads TGTGCCAGCAGCCAAGCAGGGAACGAGCAGTACTTC. Protein product: CASSQAGNEQYF. The chain carries TRBV14 and TRBJ2-7, with D possibly being TRBD1 (5 bases). The CDR3 contains 12 residues. Germline V gene data show CDR1 as SGHDN and CDR2 as FVKESK. The V end was cut by 1 base, the J end by 5 bases, with 6 bases between.

This clonotype was observed at least ten times. The rearrangement uses TRBV12-3 or TRBV12-4 and TRBJ1-3; D perhaps matches TRBD1 (5 bases). The length of the CDR3 is 14 residues. V was trimmed by 2 bases and J by 4 bases, leaving 9 bases between them. The CDR3 sequence is CASSLRGSGNTIYF. CDR3 DNA sequence: TGTGCCAGCAGTTTAAGGGGATCCGGAAACACCATATATTTT.

This clonotype has ten or more counts. The J gene is TRBJ2-5, the V gene TRBV27; D is perhaps TRBD1 (6 bases). Trimming pared 5 bases from V and 4 bases from J, leaving 11 bases between. CDR3 size: 13 residues. Germline V CDR1 and CDR2: MNHEY, SMNVEV (reference sequence). This CDR3 is CASSVSRGETQYF. CDR3 nucleotide sequence: TGTGCCAGCAGTGTAAGCAGGGGAGAGACCCAGTACTTC.